This entry features one T cell receptor beta chain sequence. Its cognate antigen has yet to be identified. Base qualities were left out, and no much larger clone turns up one base away. This sample stems from a study of T cell responses to AZD1222 COVID-19 vaccine (dated by TCRdb to the early 2020s). Some background on the complete study: AZD1222 recipients with second doses at about 4 weeks or about 12 weeks were pooled, because spike-specific TCR depth and breadth did not differ between schedules. Trial participants were enrolled by age into subgroups of 18-55, 56-69 and 70-plus years, and around 150, 28 and 57 TCR-sequenced participants, respectively, were included in these subgroups. A total of about 230 trial participants underwent TCR sequencing, of whom some 210 received two doses of AZD1222 and some 25 received two doses of the MenACWY control vaccine.

The study at large found these results: CD4 TCRs associated with the vaccine covered the entire spike protein, and the dominant responses were in regions 160-218 and 743-854. After two AZD1222 doses, spike-specific TCR breadth and depth were significantly higher than at day 0 and than in MenACWY recipients. In the small 56-69-year group, the increase in depth fell short of significance, most likely because of low power. Reportedly, close to half of the unique spike-specific TCRs recognized epitopes lying outside the regions that are mutated in the B.1.351 and B.1.1.7 variants. Most participants were white British and females outnumbered males, and the authors suggested that clonal diversity may have been underestimated. Only five to seven AZD1222 recipients were SARS-CoV-2 seropositive at baseline, limiting conclusions about previously exposed vaccinees. Because no day 14 peak-response samples were available, the repertoires could be characterized only after the peak T cell response.

The CDR3 regions of human TCRbeta chains were analyzed by immunosequencing. Processing in the source paper ran as follows. Repertoire TCRs were matched against a reference library of SARS-CoV-2-specific TCRs generated with the MIRA antigen-specificity platform. Breadth was defined as the fraction of unique TCRs that were SARS-CoV-2-associated, and depth was defined as the fraction of total T cells that were SARS-CoV-2-associated. Each spike-specific TCR was assigned to its reactive spike region and to a CD4 or CD8 class using the MIRA data. Log10-transformed breadth and depth values were compared by one-way ANOVA with Sidak's multiple comparisons tests. What TCRdb holds here is the immuneACCESS table cut down to in-frame rearrangements. Part of the clones is not present; checked against another copy, under half of the missing clones reflect an unresolved V gene, and the others are unexplained. D and trimming were read from the DNA, whereas the V and J calls and clone size are those reported in that table. The sample table records some 47,000 clones; nearly 85% of these occur just once. The top ten hold over 40% of the sample.

The CDR3 numbers 18 residues from cysteine through phenylalanine. Of all the DNA, just the CDR3 is kept, 54 bases in frame from base 1. V lost 4 bases and J lost 4 bases, and the count of bases not matched to a germline gene is 16. The germline V gene sets CDR1 to SGHTA and CDR2 to FQGNSA. According to the study, the label for this sample's time point signals: baseline before first vaccination. Samples from vaccinated people were obtained from the UK trials COV001 and COV002, which included a single-blind randomized controlled phase 2/3 trial of AZD1222 (ChAdOx1 nCoV-19) in healthy adults. For TCRbeta chain sequencing, PBMC samples from trial participants were taken at day 0 and at day 28 after the second dose.

Recombination connected TRBV7-2 to TRBJ2-1; 7 junctional bases match TRBD2. Material: peripheral blood, obtained on day 0 of AZD1222 vaccination. This clonotype originated in an adult in good health. CDR3 region: CASSSAGTTSEAYNEQFF. The DNA sequence reads TGTGCCAGCAGCTCTGCCGGGACTACCTCGGAGGCTTACAATGAGCAGTTCTTC.